Here is one T cell receptor beta chain with its context. The sample originates from a study of blood T cell repertoires in COVID-19. Across the study: The United States, Italy and Spain were the sources of the acute and convalescent COVID-19 samples. PBMCs, B-cell-depleted T cells, or T cells were the source of the cDNA or gDNA that made up the material.

The CDR3 length is 14 residues. Germline assignment: CDR1 MNHEY and CDR2 SVGAGI. Trimming removed 6 bases from V and 2 bases from J, with 13 bases in between. Per the original data handling: Reference gene primer amplification gave nucleated cell count estimates. Assay: immunoSEQ multiplex PCR; the TCRdb copy retains only in-frame clones and omits some. D and trimming were read from the DNA, whereas the V and J calls and clone size are those reported in that table. The repertoire holds 170,000 or so clones, with 84% as singletons. The origin of this receptor is a man in his late teens or twenties with active or convalescent COVID-19. The chain carries TRBV6-5 and TRBJ1-2; D is undetermined. The material sequenced was peripheral blood. This CDR3 reads CASRVLNSNYGYTF. In DNA, the CDR3 is TGTGCCAGCAGGGTCCTAAACAGCAACTATGGCTACACCTTC.